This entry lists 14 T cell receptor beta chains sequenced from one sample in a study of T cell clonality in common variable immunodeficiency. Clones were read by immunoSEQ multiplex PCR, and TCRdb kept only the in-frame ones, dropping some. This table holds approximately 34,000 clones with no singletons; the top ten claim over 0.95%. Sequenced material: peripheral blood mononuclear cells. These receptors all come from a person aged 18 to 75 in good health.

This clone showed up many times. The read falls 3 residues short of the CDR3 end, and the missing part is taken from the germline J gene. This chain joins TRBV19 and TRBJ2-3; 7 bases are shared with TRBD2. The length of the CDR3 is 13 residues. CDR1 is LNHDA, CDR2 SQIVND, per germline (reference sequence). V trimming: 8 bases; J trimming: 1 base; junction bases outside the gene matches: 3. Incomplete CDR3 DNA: TGTGCCAGTGGACTAGGCGGCACAGATACG. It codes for CASGLGGTDT. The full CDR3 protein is CASGLGGTDTQYF.

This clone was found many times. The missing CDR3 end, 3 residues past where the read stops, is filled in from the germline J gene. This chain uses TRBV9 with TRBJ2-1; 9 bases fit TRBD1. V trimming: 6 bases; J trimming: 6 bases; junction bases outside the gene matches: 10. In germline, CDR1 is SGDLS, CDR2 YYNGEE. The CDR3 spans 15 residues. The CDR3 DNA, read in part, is TGTGCCAGCAACACAGGGGGCCCGGCCTTCAATGAG. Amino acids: CASNTGGPAFNE. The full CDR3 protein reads CASNTGGPAFNEQFF.

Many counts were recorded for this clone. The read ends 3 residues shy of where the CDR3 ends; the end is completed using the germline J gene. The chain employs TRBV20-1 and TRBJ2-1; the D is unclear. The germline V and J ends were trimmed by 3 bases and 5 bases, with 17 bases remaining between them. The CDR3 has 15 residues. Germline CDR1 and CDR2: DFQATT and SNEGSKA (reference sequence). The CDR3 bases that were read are TGCAGTGCTAGTAGCAGCGAAATAGAGGACAATGAG. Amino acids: CSASSSEIEDNE. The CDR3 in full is CSASSSEIEDNEQFF.

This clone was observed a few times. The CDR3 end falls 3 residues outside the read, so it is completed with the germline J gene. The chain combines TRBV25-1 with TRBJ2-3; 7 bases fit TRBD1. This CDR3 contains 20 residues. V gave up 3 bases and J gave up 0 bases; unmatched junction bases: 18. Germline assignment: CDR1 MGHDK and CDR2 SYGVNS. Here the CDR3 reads CASSDQDRAVPISSTDTQYF. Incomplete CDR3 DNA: TGTGCCAGCAGTGATCAAGACAGGGCCGTGCCTATTTCTAGCACAGATACG.

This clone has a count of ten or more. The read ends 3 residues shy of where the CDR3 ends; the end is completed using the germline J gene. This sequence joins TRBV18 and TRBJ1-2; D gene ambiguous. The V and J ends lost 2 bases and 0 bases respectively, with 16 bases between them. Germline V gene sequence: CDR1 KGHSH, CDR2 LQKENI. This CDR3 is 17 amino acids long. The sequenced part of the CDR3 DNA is TGTGCCAGCTCACCATACCGACCCGGGGATTCTAACTATGGC. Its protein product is CASSPYRPGDSNYG. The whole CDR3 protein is CASSPYRPGDSNYGYTF. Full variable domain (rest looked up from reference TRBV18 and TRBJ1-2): NAGVMQNPRHLVRRRGQEARLRCSPMKGHSHVYWYRQLPEEGLKFMVYLQKENIIDESGMPKERFSAEFPKEGPSILRIQQVVRGDSAAYFCASSPYRPGDSNYGYTFGSGTRLTVV.

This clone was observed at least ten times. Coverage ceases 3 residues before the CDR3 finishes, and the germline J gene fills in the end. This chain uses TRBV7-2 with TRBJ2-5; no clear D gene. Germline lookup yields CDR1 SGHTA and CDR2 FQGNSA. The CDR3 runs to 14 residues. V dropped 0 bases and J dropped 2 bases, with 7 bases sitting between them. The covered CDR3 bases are TGTGCCAGCAGCTTAGCAAGCTGGCAAGAGACC. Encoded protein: CASSLASWQET. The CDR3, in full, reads CASSLASWQETQYF. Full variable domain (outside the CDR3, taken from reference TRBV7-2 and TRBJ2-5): GAGVSQSPSNKVTEKGKDVELRCDPISGHTALYWYRQSLGQGLEFLIYFQGNSAPDKSGLPSDRFSAERTGGSVSTLTIQRTQQEDSAVYLCASSLASWQETQYFGPGTRLLVL.

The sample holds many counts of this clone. The part of the CDR3 DNA that was read is TGTGCCTGGAATCCAGGACAGGGGGTTGCGGGTGAG. It translates to CAWNPGQGVAGE. The whole CDR3 is CAWNPGQGVAGEQFF. This chain joins TRBV30 and TRBJ2-1, with TRBD1 matching over 10 bases. The sequenced fragment ends 3 residues before the CDR3 boundary, so the rest is inferred from the germline J gene. From germline, CDR1 is GTSNPN and CDR2 SVGIG (reference sequence). The CDR3 runs 15 residues. The trim removed 4 bases at V and 9 bases at J, leaving 12 bases unmatched. The whole variable domain, filled in from reference TRBV30 and TRBJ2-1, reads SQTIHQWPATLVQPVGSPLSLECTVEGTSNPNLYWYRQAAGRGLQLLFYSVGIGQISSEVPQNLSASRPQDRQFILSSKKLLLSDSGFYLCAWNPGQGVAGEQFFGPGTRLTVL.

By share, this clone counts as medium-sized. Incomplete CDR3 DNA: TGTGCCAGCAGGGAAGGGGGGGCATTAAGGGGCAATGAG. It specifies CASREGGALRGNE. The full CDR3 protein reads CASREGGALRGNEQFF. The chain couples TRBV12-3 or TRBV12-4 to TRBJ2-1; perhaps TRBD2 as D (7 bases). The read finishes 3 residues shy of the CDR3 end, and the germline J gene is used to complete it. The CDR3 covers 16 residues. V gave up 6 bases and J gave up 6 bases, with 21 bases separating them.

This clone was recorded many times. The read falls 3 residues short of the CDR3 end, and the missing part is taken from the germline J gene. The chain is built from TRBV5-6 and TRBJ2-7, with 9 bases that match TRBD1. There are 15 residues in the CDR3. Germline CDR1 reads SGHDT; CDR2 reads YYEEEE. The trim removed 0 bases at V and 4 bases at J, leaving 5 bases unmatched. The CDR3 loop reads CASSLEGTGRYEQYF. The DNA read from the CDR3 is TGTGCCAGCAGCTTGGAGGGGACAGGGCGTTACGAG.

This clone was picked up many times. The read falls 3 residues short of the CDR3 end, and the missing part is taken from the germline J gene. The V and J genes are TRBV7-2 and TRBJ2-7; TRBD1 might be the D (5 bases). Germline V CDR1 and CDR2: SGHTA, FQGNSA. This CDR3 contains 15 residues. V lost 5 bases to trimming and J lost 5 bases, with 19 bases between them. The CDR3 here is CASSLTQDSLDEQYF. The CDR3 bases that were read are TGTGCCAGCAGCCTCACTCAAGACAGTCTGGACGAG.

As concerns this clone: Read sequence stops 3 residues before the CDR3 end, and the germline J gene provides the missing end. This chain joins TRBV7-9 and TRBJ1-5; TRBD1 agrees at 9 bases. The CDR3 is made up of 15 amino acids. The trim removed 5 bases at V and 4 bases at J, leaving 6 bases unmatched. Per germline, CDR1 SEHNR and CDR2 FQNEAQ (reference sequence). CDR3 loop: CASSPQGQGNQPQHF. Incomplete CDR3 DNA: TGTGCCAGCAGCCCTCAGGGACAGGGAAATCAGCCC.

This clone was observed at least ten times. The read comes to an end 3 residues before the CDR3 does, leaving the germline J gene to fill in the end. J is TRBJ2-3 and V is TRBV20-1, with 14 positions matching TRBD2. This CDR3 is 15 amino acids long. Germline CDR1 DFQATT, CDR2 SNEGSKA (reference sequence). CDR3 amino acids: CSASQPRLAGGTQYF. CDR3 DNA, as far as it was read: TGCAGTGCTTCCCAGCCGCGACTAGCGGGAGGGACG.

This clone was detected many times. The CDR3 loop is CAWSPQGETQYF. Incomplete CDR3 DNA: TGTGCCTGGAGTCCCCAGGGGGAGACC. The chain has TRBV30 and TRBJ2-5, with a weak D call TRBD1 (6 bases). The read halts 3 residues ahead of the CDR3 end, with the missing end drawn from the germline J gene. Germline V gives CDR1 GTSNPN, CDR2 SVGIG (reference sequence). The V end was cut by 2 bases, the J end by 5 bases, with 9 bases between. This CDR3 contains 12 residues.

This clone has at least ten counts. The covered CDR3 bases are TGCAGTGCTAGAGATTATACTAGCGGGGGGTTCGGGGAG. This sequence encodes CSARDYTSGGFGE. The full CDR3 protein is CSARDYTSGGFGELFF. J is TRBJ2-2 and V is TRBV20-1, with 12 bases aligning to TRBD2. Read sequence stops 3 residues before the CDR3 end, and the germline J gene provides the missing end. CDR1 and CDR2 from the germline V gene are DFQATT and SNEGSKA (reference sequence). The junction had 6 bases not matched to a gene; V was cut back by 0 bases and J by 7 bases. This CDR3 contains 16 residues.